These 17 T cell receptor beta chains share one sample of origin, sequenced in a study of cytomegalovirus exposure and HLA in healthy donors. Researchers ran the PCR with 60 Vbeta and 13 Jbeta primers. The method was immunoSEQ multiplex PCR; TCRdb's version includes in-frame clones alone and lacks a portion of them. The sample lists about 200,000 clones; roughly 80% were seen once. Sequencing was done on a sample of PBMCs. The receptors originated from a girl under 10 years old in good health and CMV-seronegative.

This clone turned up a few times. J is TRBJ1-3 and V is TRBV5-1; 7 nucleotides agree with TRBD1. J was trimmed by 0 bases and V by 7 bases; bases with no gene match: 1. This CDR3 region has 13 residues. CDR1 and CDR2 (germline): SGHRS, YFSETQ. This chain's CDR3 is CASGQVSGNTIYF. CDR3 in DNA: TGCGCCAGCGGACAGGTCTCTGGAAACACCATATATTTT.

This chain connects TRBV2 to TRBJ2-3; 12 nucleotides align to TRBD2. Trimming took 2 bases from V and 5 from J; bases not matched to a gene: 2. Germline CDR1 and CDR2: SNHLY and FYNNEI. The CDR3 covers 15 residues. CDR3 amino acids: CASSERGLAGDTQYF. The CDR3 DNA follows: TGTGCCAGCAGTGAACGGGGACTAGCGGGAGATACGCAGTATTTT.

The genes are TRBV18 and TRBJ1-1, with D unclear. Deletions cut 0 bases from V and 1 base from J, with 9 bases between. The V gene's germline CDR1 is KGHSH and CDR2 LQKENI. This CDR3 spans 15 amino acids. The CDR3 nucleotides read TGTGCCAGCTCACCACCGCCGGGGTCGAACACTGAAGCTTTCTTT. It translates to CASSPPPGSNTEAFF. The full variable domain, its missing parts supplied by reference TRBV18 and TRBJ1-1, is NAGVMQNPRHLVRRRGQEARLRCSPMKGHSHVYWYRQLPEEGLKFMVYLQKENIIDESGMPKERFSAEFPKEGPSILRIQQVVRGDSAAYFCASSPPPGSNTEAFFGQGTRLTVV.

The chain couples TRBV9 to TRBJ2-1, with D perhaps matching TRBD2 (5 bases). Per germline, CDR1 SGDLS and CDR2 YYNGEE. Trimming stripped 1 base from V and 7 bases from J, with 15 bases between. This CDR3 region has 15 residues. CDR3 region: CASSVYSSSPNEQFF. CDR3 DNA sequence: TGTGCCAGCAGCGTATATAGTTCTAGCCCTAATGAGCAGTTCTTC.

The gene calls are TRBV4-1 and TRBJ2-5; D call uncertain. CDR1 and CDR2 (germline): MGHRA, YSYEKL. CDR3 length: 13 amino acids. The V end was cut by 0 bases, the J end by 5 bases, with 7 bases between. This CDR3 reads CASSQDQWETQYF. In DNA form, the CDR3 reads TGCGCCAGCAGCCAAGATCAGTGGGAGACCCAGTACTTC.

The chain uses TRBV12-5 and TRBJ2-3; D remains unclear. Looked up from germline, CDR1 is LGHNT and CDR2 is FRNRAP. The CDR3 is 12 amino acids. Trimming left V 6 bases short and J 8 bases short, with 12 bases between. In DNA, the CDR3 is TGTGCTAGTGGCAGCCTGCGGATTACGCAGTATTTT. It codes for CASGSLRITQYF.

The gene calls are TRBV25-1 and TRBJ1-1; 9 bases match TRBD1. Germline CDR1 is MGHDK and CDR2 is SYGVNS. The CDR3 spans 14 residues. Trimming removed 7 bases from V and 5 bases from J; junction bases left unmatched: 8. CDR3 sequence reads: CASNTGGAGTEAFF. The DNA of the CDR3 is TGTGCCAGCAATACAGGGGGCGCGGGGACTGAAGCTTTCTTT.

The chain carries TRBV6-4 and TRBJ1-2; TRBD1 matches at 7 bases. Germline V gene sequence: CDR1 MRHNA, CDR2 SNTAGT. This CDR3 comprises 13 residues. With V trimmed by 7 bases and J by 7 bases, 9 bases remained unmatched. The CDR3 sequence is CASKGRTGLGYTF. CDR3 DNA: TGTGCCAGCAAAGGCCGGACAGGCCTTGGCTACACCTTC.

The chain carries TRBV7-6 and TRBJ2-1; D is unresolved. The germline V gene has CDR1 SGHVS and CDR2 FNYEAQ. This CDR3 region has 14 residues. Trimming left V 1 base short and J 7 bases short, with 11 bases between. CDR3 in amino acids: CASSLEAALNEQFF. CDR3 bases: TGTGCCAGCAGCTTAGAGGCGGCCTTAAATGAGCAGTTCTTC.

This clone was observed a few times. The CDR3 sequence is CASSLYSSSDTQYF. The CDR3 coding sequence is TGTGCCAGCAGCTTATATTCTAGCTCAGATACGCAGTATTTT. This rearrangement joins TRBV7-2 to TRBJ2-3; TRBD2 might be the D (5 bases). Trimming pared 2 bases from V and 4 bases from J, leaving 10 bases between. The CDR3 loop spans 14 amino acids. Per the germline V gene, CDR1 is SGHTA and CDR2 is FQGNSA.

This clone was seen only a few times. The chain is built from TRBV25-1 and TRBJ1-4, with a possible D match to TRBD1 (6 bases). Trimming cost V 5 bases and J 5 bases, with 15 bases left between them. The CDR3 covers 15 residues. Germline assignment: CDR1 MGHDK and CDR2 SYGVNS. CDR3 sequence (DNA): TGTGCCAGCAGTCGACTACAGGGCCAAAATGAAAAACTGTTTTTT. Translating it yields CASSRLQGQNEKLFF.

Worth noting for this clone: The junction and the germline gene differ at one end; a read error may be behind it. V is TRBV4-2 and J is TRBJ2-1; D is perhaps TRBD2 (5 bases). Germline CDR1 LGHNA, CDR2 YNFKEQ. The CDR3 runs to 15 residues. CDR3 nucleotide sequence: TGTGCCAGCAGCCAAGTAAGTGACTACTACGATGAGCAGTTCTTC. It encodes CASSQVSDYYDEQFF.

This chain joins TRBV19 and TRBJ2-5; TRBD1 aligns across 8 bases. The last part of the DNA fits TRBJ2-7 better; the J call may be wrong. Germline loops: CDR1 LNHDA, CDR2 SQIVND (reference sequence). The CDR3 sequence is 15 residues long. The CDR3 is CASSSESGTGYEQYF. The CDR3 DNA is TGTGCCAGTAGTAGTGAATCCGGGACAGGCTACGAGCAGTACTTC.

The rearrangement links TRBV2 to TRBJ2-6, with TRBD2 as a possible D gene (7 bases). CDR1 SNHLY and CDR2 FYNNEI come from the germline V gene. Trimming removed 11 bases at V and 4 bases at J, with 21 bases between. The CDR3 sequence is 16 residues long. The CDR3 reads CACGGLFLAGANVLTF. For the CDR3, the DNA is TGTGCCTGCGGGGGCCTCTTCCTGGCGGGGGCCAACGTCCTGACTTTC.

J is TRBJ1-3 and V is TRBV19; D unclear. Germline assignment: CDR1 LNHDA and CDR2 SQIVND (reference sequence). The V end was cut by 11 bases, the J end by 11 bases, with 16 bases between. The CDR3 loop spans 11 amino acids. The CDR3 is CAASNAGAIYF. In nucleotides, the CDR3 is TGTGCCGCCAGTAACGCGGGTGCCATATATTTT. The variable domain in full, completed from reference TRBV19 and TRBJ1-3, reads DGGITQSPKYLFRKEGQNVTLSCEQNLNHDAMYWYRQDPGQGLRLIYYSQIVNDFQKGDIAEGYSVSREKKESFPLTVTSAQKNPTAFYLCAASNAGAIYFGEGSWLTVV.

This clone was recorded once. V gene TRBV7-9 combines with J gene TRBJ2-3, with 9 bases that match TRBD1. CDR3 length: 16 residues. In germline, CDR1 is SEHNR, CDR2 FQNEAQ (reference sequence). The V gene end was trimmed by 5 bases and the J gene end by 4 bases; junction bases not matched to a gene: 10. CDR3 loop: CASSRKTGGDSDTQYF. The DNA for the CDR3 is TGTGCCAGCAGCCGGAAAACAGGGGGCGATTCAGATACGCAGTATTTT.

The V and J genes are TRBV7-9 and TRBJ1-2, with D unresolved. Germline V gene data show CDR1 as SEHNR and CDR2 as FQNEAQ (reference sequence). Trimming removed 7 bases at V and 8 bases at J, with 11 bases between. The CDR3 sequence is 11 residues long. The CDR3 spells CASTPGGGYTF. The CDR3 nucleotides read TGTGCCAGCACCCCGGGAGGGGGCTACACCTTC.